Below, 5 T cell receptor beta chains from the same sample are listed, as sequenced in a study of response to subunit inactivated influenza vaccine. A single record per CDR3 protein comes from TCRdb applying MiXCR to the RT-PCR reads. This sample carries 150,000 or so distinct CDR3 sequences, about 11% of them seen once, and the ten largest clones take around an eighth. The material was non-naive T cells sorted from PBMCs, obtained around seven weeks after vaccination. These receptors were collected from a man between 50 and 59 years old who received an inactivated influenza vaccine.

This rearrangement joins TRBV5-5 to TRBJ2-3; no firm D call. The germline V and J ends were trimmed by 2 bases and 3 bases, with 13 bases remaining between them. This CDR3 has 15 residues. Germline V gives CDR1 SGHKS, CDR2 YYEKEE (reference sequence). The CDR3 region has the DNA TGTGCCAGCAGCTTTATAGGATGGGAAACAGATACGCAGTATTTT. It yields the protein CASSFIGWETDTQYF.

This clonotype has only a few counts. The V gene is TRBV29-1, the J gene TRBJ2-2; TRBD2 matches at 8 bases. V gave up 4 bases and J gave up 5 bases; unmatched junction bases: 9. The CDR3 totals 15 residues. CDR1 is SQVTM and CDR2 is ANQGSEA in the germline V gene. DNA of the CDR3: TGCAGCGTTGGGTCTTGGTCGGGGGGGACCGGGGAGCTGTTTTTT. Amino acid sequence: CSVGSWSGGTGELFF.

The CDR3 DNA reads as TGTGCCAGCAGAAGACTAGGGGGCCAAGAGACCCAGTACTTC. It is translated as CASRRLGGQETQYF. The chain combines TRBV6-2 or TRBV6-3 with TRBJ2-5; D may match TRBD1 or TRBD2 (6 bases each). V lost 6 bases, J lost 1 base, and 12 bases lay in between. This CDR3 has 14 amino acids. Germline V gene data show CDR1 as MNHEY and CDR2 as SVGEGT.

The chain uses TRBV19 and TRBJ1-1; TRBD1 might be the D (5 bases). Germline loops: CDR1 LNHDA, CDR2 SQIVND (reference sequence). The CDR3 has 14 amino acids. Trimming left V 9 bases short and J 10 bases short, with 24 bases between. CDR3: CASKTEASRPGAFF. The DNA of the CDR3 is TGTGCCAGCAAGACAGAGGCATCCCGTCCTGGAGCTTTCTTT.

This clonotype was seen only a few times. The genes are TRBV7-9 and TRBJ2-3; possibly TRBD1 for D (6 bases). From germline, CDR1 is SEHNR and CDR2 FQNEAQ (reference sequence). With 10 bases removed from V and 15 bases from J, the gap between germline ends came to 35 bases. CDR3 length equals 16 residues. The CDR3 coding sequence is TGTGCCACGTTGGGACCGAAAGGACAGCCCACGGTCGGAGAATATTTT. Translation: CATLGPKGQPTVGEYF.